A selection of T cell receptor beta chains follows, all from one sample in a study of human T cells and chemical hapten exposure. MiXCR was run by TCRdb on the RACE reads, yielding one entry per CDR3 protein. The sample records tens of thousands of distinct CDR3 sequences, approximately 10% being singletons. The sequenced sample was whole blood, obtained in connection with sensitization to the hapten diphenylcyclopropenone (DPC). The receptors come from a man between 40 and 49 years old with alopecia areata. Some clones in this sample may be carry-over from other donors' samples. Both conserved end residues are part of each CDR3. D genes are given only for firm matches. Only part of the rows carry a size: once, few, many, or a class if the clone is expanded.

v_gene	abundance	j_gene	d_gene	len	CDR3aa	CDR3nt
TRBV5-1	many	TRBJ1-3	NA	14	CASTYAGSGNTIYF	TGCGCCAGCACATACGCCGGCTCTGGAAACACCATATATTTT
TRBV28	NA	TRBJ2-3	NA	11	CASSSDDTQYF	TGTGCCAGCAGTTCAGATGATACGCAGTATTTT
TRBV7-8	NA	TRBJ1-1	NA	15	CASSLAGRGYTEAFF	TGTGCCAGCAGCTTAGCGGGCAGGGGATACACTGAAGCTTTCTTT
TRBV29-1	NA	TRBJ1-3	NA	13	CSVSDMAVNTIYF	TGCAGCGTTTCTGATATGGCGGTAAACACCATATATTTT
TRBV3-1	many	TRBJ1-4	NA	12	CASSFMSEKLFF	TGTGCCAGCAGCTTTATGAGTGAAAAACTGTTTTTT
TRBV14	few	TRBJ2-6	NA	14	CASSRAGGANVLTF	TGTGCCAGCAGCCGCGCAGGAGGGGCCAACGTCCTGACTTTC
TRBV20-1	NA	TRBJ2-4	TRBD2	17	CSALSGRAVSGKNIQYF	TGCAGTGCTCTAAGCGGGAGGGCCGTTTCTGGCAAAAACATTCAGTACTTC
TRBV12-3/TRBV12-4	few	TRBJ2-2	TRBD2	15	CASRVLAANTGELFF	TGTGCCAGCCGCGTACTAGCGGCGAACACCGGGGAGCTGTTTTTT
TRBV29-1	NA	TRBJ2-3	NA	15	CSVEPAEGRTDTQYF	TGCAGCGTTGAACCCGCTGAGGGGCGGACAGATACGCAGTATTTT
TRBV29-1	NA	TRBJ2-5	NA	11	CSVGSREPQYF	TGCAGCGTGGGGTCCCGGGAGCCCCAGTACTTC
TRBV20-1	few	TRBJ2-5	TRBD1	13	CSATGQGQETQYF	TGCAGTGCTACGGGACAGGGCCAAGAGACCCAGTACTTC
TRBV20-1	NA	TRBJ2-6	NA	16	CSARDRGGSGANVLTF	TGCAGTGCTAGAGATCGAGGGGGGTCTGGGGCCAACGTCCTGACTTTC
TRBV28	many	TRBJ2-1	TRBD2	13	CASGLAGNNEQFF	TGTGCCAGCGGACTAGCGGGGAACAATGAGCAGTTCTTC
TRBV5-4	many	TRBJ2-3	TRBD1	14	CASSRTGPTDTQYF	TGTGCCAGCAGCCGGACAGGGCCCACAGATACGCAGTATTTT
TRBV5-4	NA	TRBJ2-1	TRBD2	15	CASSLVLAGNNEQFF	TGTGCCAGCAGCTTGGTCCTAGCGGGGAACAATGAGCAGTTCTTC
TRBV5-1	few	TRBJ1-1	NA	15	CASSPLESGNTEAFF	TGCGCCAGCAGTCCCCTAGAGTCGGGAAACACTGAAGCTTTCTTT
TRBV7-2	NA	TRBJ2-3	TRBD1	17	CASSFTGTGSFSDTQYF	TGTGCCAGCAGCTTTACCGGGACAGGGTCGTTTTCAGATACGCAGTATTTT
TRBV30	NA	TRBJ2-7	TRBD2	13	CAWSAGTSYEQYF	TGTGCCTGGAGTGCCGGGACTAGCTACGAGCAGTACTTC
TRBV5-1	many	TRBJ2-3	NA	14	CASSGRTSTDTQYF	TGCGCCAGCAGCGGGAGGACTAGCACAGATACGCAGTATTTT
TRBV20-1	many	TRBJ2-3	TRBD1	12	CSGQGARDTQYF	TGCAGCGGACAGGGGGCGCGAGATACGCAGTATTTT
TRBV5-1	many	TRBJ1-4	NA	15	CASSRGVATNEKLFF	TGCGCCAGCAGCCGTGGTGTGGCAACTAATGAAAAACTGTTTTTT
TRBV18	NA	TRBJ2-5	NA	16	CASSPDGVGVQETQYF	TGTGCCAGCTCACCCGATGGGGTTGGAGTCCAAGAGACCCAGTACTTC
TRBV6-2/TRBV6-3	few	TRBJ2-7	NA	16	CASSLSGTLSSYEQYF	TGTGCCAGCAGTTTGTCCGGGACCCTCAGCTCCTACGAGCAGTACTTC
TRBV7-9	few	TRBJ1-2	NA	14	CASSLGGGSYGYTF	TGTGCCAGCAGCTTAGGGGGCGGAAGCTATGGCTACACCTTC
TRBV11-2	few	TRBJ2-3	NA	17	CASKLKRDPRGADTQYF	TGTGCCAGCAAACTAAAACGGGACCCCAGGGGGGCAGATACGCAGTATTTT
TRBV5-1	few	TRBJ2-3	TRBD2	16	CASVLTSGSLTDTQYF	TGCGCCAGCGTCCTGACTAGCGGGAGCTTGACAGATACGCAGTATTTT
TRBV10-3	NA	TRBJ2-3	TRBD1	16	CAISEKGAIGTDTQYF	TGTGCCATCAGTGAGAAGGGGGCCATCGGCACAGATACGCAGTATTTT
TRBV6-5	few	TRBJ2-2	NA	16	CASRYRSPKFTGELFF	TGTGCCAGCAGATACAGGTCCCCGAAGTTCACCGGGGAGCTGTTTTTT
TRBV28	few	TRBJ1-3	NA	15	CASRPWTSSGNTIYF	TGTGCCAGCAGGCCCTGGACAAGCTCTGGAAACACCATATATTTT
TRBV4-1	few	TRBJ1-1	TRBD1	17	CASSHVTGTGGFTEAFF	TGCGCCAGCAGCCACGTAACCGGGACAGGGGGGTTCACTGAAGCTTTCTTT
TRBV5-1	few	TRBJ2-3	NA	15	CASSLSTPDTDTQYF	TGCGCCAGCAGCTTGAGCACCCCCGACACAGATACGCAGTATTTT
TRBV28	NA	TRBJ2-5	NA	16	CASSLDPLRAEETQYF	TGTGCCAGCAGTTTGGATCCCTTGAGAGCGGAAGAGACCCAGTACTTC
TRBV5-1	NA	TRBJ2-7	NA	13	CASSPDRGYEQYF	TGCGCCAGCAGCCCCGACCGCGGCTACGAGCAGTACTTC
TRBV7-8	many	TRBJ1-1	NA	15	CASSLAWDDDTEAFF	TGTGCCAGCAGCTTAGCGTGGGACGATGACACTGAAGCTTTCTTT
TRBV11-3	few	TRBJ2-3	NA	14	CASSSGLTTDTQYF	TGTGCCAGCAGCTCCGGACTAACCACAGATACGCAGTATTTT
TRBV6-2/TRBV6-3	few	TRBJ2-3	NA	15	CASSYSGGPTDTQYF	TGTGCCAGCAGTTACTCCGGCGGCCCCACAGATACGCAGTATTTT